This TCR beta chain was observed in a study of long-term antiretroviral therapy in people with HIV. Broader study findings: Absence of data on ART adherence, viral resistance or therapy changes was noted. Post-treatment diversity went higher with ART but stayed below transplant donor controls.

A note on this clone: Antigen: not known.

Sequencing relied on immunoSEQ assay v3.0, run at survey level. The sequencing target was 40,000-50,000 T-cell genomes per sample. Sequenced by immunoSEQ multiplex PCR; TCRdb stores in-frame clones only, minus some. The sample yields approximately 20,000 clones, around 76% seen once. HIV-positive participants were all treated in the United States. V lost 1 base to trimming and J lost 3 bases, with 10 bases between them. The length of the CDR3 is 15 residues. Germline V lookup: CDR1 SGHAT, CDR2 FQNNGV. Sequenced here: unsorted PBMCs, sampled 2.2 years after starting antiretroviral therapy. The sequence was collected from a man aged 50 or older with HIV. The chain has TRBV11-2 and TRBJ2-1; D is possibly TRBD2 (5 bases). The CDR3 protein is CASSLAPTSYNEQFF. For the CDR3, the DNA is TGTGCCAGCAGCTTAGCCCCTACTAGCTACAATGAGCAGTTCTTC.